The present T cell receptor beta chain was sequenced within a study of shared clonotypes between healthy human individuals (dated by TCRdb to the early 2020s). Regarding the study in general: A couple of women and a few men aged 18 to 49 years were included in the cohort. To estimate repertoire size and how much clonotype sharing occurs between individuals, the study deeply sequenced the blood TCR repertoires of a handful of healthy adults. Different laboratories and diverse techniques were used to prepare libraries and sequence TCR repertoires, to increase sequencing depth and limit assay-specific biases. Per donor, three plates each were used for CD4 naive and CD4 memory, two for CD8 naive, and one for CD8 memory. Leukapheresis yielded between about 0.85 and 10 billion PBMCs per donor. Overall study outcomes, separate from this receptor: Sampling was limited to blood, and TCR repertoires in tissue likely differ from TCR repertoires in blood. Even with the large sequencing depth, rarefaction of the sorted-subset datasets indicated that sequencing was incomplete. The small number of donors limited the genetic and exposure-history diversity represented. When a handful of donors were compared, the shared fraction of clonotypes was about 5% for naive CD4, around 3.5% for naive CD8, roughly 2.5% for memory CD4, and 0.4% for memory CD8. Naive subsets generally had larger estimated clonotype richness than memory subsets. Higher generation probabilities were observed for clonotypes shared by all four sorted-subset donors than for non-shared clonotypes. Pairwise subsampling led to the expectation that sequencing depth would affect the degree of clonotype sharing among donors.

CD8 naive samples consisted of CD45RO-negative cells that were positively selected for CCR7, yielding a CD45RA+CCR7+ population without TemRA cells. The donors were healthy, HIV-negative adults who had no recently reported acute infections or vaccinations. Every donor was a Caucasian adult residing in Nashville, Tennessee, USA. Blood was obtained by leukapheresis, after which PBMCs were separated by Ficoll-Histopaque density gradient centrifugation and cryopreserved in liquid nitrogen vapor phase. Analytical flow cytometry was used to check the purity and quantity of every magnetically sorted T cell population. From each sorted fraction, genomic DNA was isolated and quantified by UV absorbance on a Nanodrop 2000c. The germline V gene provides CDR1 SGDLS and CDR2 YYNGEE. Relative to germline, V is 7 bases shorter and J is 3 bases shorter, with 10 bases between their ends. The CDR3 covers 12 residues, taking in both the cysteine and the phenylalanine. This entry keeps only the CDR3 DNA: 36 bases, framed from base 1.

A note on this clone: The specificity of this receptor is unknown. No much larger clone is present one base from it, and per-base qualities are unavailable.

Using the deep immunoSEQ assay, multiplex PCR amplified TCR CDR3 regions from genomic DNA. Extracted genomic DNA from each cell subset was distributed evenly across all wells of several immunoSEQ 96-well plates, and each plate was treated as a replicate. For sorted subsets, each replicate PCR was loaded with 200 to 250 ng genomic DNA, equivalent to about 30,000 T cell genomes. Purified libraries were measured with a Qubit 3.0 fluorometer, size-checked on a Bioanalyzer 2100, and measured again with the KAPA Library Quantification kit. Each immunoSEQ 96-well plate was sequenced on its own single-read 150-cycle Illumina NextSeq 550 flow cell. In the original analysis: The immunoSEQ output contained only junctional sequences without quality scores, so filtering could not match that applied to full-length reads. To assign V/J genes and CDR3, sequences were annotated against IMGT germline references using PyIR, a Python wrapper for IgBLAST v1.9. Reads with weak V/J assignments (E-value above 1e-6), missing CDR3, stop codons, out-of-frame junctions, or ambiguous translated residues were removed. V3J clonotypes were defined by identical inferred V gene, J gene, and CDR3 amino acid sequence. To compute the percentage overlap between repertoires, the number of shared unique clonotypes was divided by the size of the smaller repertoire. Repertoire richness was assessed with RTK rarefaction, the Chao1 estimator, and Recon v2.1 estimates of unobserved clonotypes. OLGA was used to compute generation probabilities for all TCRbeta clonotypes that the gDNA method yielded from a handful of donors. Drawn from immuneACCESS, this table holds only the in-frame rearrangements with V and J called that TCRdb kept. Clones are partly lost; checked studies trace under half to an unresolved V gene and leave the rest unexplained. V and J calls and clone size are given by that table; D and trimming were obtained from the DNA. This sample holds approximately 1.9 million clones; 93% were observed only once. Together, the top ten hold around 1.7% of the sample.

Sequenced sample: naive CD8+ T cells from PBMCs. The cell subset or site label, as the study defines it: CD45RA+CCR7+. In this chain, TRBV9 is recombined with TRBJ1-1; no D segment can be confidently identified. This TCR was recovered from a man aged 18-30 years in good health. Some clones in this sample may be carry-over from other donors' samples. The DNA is TGTGCCAGCTCCCCCCCCGACACTGAAGCTTTCTTT. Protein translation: CASSPPDTEAFF.